This is a list of T cell receptor beta chains from one sample in a study of blood T cell repertoires in COVID-19. Data came from immunoSEQ multiplex PCR; TCRdb stores just in-frame clones and leaves some out. Among some 200,000 clones listed, around 84% were seen once. Input material: peripheral blood. Source of these receptors: a man aged 50 or older who had recovered from COVID-19. Both conserved end residues are part of each CDR3. D genes are given only for firm matches. Where a row states a size, it is once, few, many or the class of an expanded clone; other rows omit it.

J: TRBJ2-3; size: .; V: TRBV5-8; D: TRBD2; CDR3: CASRLGLAGETDTQYF; DNA: TGTGCCAGCAGATTGGGACTAGCGGGAGAAACAGATACGCAGTATTTT
J: TRBJ1-6; size: .; V: TRBV28; D: .; CDR3: CASRQGLSLHF; DNA: TGTGCCAGCAGGCAGGGTCTGTCCCTCCACTTT
J: TRBJ2-7; size: few; V: TRBV28; D: TRBD1; CDR3: CASRQQGIRSYEQYF; DNA: TGTGCCAGCAGACAACAGGGGATTAGGTCCTACGAGCAGTACTTC
J: TRBJ2-7; size: .; V: TRBV5-1; D: TRBD1; CDR3: CANSLATGGVEQYF; DNA: TGCGCCAACAGCTTGGCCACAGGGGGCGTCGAGCAGTACTTC
J: TRBJ2-6; size: once; V: TRBV6-6; D: TRBD1; CDR3: CASGQTGGGGANVLTF; DNA: TGTGCCAGCGGACAAACAGGGGGCGGTGGGGCCAACGTCCTGACTTTC
J: TRBJ1-2; size: once; V: TRBV28; D: .; CDR3: CASSSPPAGTYGYTF; DNA: TGTGCCAGCAGTTCCCCCCCGGCGGGTACCTATGGCTACACCTTC
J: TRBJ2-7; size: .; V: TRBV7-9; D: TRBD1; CDR3: CASSPRDRGYEQYF; DNA: TGTGCCAGCAGCCCCCGGGACAGGGGCTACGAGCAGTACTTC
J: TRBJ2-7; size: many; V: TRBV2; D: .; CDR3: CASSSEVGEQYF; DNA: TGTGCCAGCAGTTCCGAGGTGGGCGAGCAGTACTTC
J: TRBJ2-1; size: .; V: TRBV19; D: TRBD2; CDR3: CASSILTLAGTQEQFF; DNA: TGTGCCAGTAGTATCCTTACACTAGCGGGGACGCAGGAGCAGTTCTTC
J: TRBJ1-2; size: .; V: TRBV18; D: TRBD1; CDR3: CASSPLDRDYGYTF; DNA: TGTGCCAGCTCACCACTCGACAGGGACTATGGCTACACCTTC
J: TRBJ2-5; size: .; V: TRBV24-1; D: .; CDR3: CATSDSGGAAQETQYF; DNA: TGTGCCACCAGTGATAGTGGGGGGGCAGCGCAAGAGACCCAGTACTTC
J: TRBJ1-4; size: .; V: TRBV7-8; D: .; CDR3: CASSRLDLPGEKLFF; DNA: TGTGCCAGCAGCCGGTTGGACCTCCCGGGGGAAAAACTGTTTTTT
J: TRBJ1-2; size: .; V: TRBV2; D: .; CDR3: CASSEHKNYGYTF; DNA: TGTGCCAGCAGTGAACACAAGAACTATGGCTACACCTTC
J: TRBJ2-3; size: once; V: TRBV24-1; D: TRBD1; CDR3: CATRGQGTDTQYF; DNA: TGTGCCACCAGAGGACAGGGCACAGATACGCAGTATTTT
J: TRBJ2-6; size: .; V: TRBV28; D: .; CDR3: CASSPHHSGANVLTF; DNA: TGTGCCAGCAGCCCCCATCACTCTGGGGCCAACGTCCTGACTTTC
J: TRBJ2-1; size: .; V: TRBV7-2; D: .; CDR3: CASSRSGYSYNEQFF; DNA: TGTGCCAGCAGCCGGAGCGGGTACTCCTACAATGAGCAGTTCTTC
J: TRBJ1-6; size: .; V: TRBV11-2; D: .; CDR3: CASSFRQANSPLHF; DNA: TGTGCCAGCAGCTTCAGGCAGGCTAATTCACCCCTCCACTTT
J: TRBJ2-7; size: .; V: TRBV7-2; D: TRBD1; CDR3: CASSAGGWYEQYF; DNA: TGTGCCAGCAGCGCAGGGGGTTGGTACGAGCAGTACTTC
J: TRBJ2-3; size: .; V: TRBV7-2; D: .; CDR3: CASSFNRVPDTQYF; DNA: TGTGCCAGCAGCTTCAACAGGGTCCCAGATACGCAGTATTTT
J: TRBJ2-2; size: once; V: TRBV18; D: .; CDR3: CASSPPQQTTNTGELFF; DNA: TGTGCCAGCTCACCACCTCAACAGACGACGAACACCGGGGAGCTGTTTTTT
J: TRBJ2-1; size: few; V: TRBV5-1; D: TRBD2; CDR3: CASSLSLAGVEEQFF; DNA: TGCGCCAGCAGCTTGAGCCTAGCGGGAGTAGAGGAGCAGTTCTTC
J: TRBJ1-1; size: .; V: TRBV10-3; D: .; CDR3: CAIAAATTEAFF; DNA: TGTGCCATAGCGGCAGCCACCACTGAAGCTTTCTTT
J: TRBJ1-1; size: .; V: TRBV18; D: .; CDR3: CASSPSGDTEAFF; DNA: TGTGCCAGCTCACCGAGCGGGGATACTGAAGCTTTCTTT